This T cell receptor (beta chain) emerged from a study of blood T cell repertoires in COVID-19. In the study overall: There were acute and convalescent COVID-19 samples, and they came from the United States, Italy and Spain. PBMCs, B-cell-depleted T cells, or T cells provided the cDNA or gDNA that made up the material.

The V and J ends lost 4 bases and 7 bases respectively, with 16 bases between them. This CDR3 is built from 15 residues. Per germline, CDR1 ENHRY and CDR2 SYGVKD. In the original processing: For nucleated cells, counts were estimated from reference gene primer amplification. The assay was immunoSEQ multiplex PCR, and TCRdb's table has in-frame clones only and misses some. V and J calls and clone size are those listed in that table; D and trimming were worked out from the DNA. The sample holds about 100,000 clones, approximately 84% seen once. V usage is TRBV10-3 and J usage is TRBJ2-2; perhaps TRBD2 as D (6 bases). Sequenced input: peripheral blood. This TCR derives from a human donor in a cohort sampled during active COVID-19. CDR3 residues: CAISVLGGGVGELFF. The CDR3 DNA follows: TGTGCCATCAGTGTGCTGGGAGGCGGGGTCGGGGAGCTGTTTTTT.